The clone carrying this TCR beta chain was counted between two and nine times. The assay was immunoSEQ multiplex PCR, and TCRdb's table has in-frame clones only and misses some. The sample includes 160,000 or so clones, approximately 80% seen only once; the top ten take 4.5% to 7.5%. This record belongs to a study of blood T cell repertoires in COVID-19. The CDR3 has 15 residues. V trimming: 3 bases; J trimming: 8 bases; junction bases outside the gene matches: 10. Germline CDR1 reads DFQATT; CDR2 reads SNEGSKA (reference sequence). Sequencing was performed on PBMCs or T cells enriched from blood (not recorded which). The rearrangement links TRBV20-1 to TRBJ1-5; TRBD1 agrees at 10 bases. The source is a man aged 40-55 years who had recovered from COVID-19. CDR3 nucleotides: TGCAGTGCTAGTCCGGGGACAGGGGTAGGAGAGCCCCAGCATTTT. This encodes CSASPGTGVGEPQHF.